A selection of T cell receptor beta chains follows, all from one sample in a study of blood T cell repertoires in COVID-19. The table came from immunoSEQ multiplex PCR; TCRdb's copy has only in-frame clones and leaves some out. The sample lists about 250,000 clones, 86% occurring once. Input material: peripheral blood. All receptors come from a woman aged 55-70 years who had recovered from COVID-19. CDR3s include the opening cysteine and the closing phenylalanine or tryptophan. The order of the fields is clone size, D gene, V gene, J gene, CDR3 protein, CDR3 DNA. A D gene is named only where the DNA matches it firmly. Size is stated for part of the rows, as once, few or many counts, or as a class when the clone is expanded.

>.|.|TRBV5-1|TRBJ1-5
CASSFGANQPQHF
TGCGCCAGCAGCTTTGGAGCGAATCAGCCCCAGCATTTT
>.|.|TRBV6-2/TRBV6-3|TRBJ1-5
CASSPPETRGQPQHF
TGTGCCAGCAGCCCCCCGGAGACCCGAGGGCAGCCCCAGCATTTT
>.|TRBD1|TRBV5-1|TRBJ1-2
CASSSPDRAGGYTF
TGCGCCAGCAGCTCCCCGGACAGGGCGGGTGGCTACACCTTC
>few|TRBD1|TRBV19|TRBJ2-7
CASSRDREQYF
TGTGCCAGTAGCCGGGACAGAGAGCAGTACTTC
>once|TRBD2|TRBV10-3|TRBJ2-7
CAISGTSGGTQYF
TGTGCCATCAGTGGGACTAGCGGGGGCACGCAGTACTTC
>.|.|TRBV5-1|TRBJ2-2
CASTSLYGLNTNSRSTGELFF
TGCGCCAGCACTTCCCTATACGGACTGAACACTAATTCCCGTAGCACCGGGGAGCTGTTTTTT
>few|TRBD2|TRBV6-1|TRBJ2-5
CASSEGLAGPGYQETQYF
TGTGCCAGCAGTGAGGGACTAGCGGGCCCAGGGTACCAAGAGACCCAGTACTTC
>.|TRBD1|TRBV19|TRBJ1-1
CASSVTGGTEAFF
TGTGCCAGTAGTGTGACAGGGGGCACTGAAGCTTTCTTT
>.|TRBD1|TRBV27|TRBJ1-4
CASSFETGSGEKLFF
TGTGCCAGCAGTTTTGAGACAGGGTCCGGTGAAAAACTGTTTTTT
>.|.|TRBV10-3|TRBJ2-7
CAISESQGGPDEQYF
TGTGCCATCAGTGAGTCCCAGGGGGGTCCCGACGAGCAGTACTTC
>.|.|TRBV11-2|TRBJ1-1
CASSFNRAAFF
TGTGCCAGCAGCTTTAACAGGGCAGCTTTCTTT
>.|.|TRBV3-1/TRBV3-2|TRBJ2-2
CASSQEGRQGGTGELFF
TGTGCCAGCAGCCAAGAAGGTCGCCAGGGGGGAACCGGGGAGCTGTTTTTT
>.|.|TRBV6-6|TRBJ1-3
CASSYSNGIGNTIYF
TGTGCCAGCAGTTACTCGAACGGGATTGGAAACACCATATATTTT
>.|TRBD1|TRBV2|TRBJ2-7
CASSETRTGGYEQYF
TGTGCCAGCAGTGAAACCCGGACAGGGGGCTACGAGCAGTACTTC
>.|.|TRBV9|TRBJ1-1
CASSFRPIENTEAFF
TGTGCCAGCAGCTTCCGCCCGATAGAGAACACTGAAGCTTTCTTT
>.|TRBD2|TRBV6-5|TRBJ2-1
CASSPWGGSYNEQFF
TGTGCCAGCAGTCCGTGGGGGGGGTCCTACAATGAGCAGTTCTTC
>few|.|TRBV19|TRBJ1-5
CASSIEAGNQPQHF
TGTGCCAGTAGTATAGAGGCAGGGAATCAGCCCCAGCATTTT
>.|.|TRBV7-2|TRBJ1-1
CASSLSQAGSYTEAFF
TGTGCCAGCAGCTTATCCCAGGCAGGCTCCTACACTGAAGCTTTCTTT
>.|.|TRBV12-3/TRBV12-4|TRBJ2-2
CASSFRAGELFF
TGTGCCAGCAGTTTCAGGGCTGGGGAGCTGTTTTTT
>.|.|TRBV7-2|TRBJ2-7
CASSIETVSYEQYF
TGTGCCAGCAGCATAGAGACAGTCTCCTACGAGCAGTACTTC
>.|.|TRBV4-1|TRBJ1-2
CASSQVGRANYGYTF
TGCGCCAGCAGCCAAGTTGGGAGAGCTAACTATGGCTACACCTTC
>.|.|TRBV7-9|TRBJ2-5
CASSRDGSPETQYF
TGTGCCAGCAGCCGAGACGGGTCCCCAGAGACCCAGTACTTC
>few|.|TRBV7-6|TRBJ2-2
CASRLHDTSNTGELFF
TGTGCCAGTCGCCTACACGACACCTCGAACACCGGGGAGCTGTTTTTT
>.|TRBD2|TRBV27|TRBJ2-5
CASRGSGGGGTQYF
TGTGCCAGCCGCGGTAGCGGGGGAGGGGGGACCCAGTACTTC
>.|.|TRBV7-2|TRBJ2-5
CASSLVLVETQYF
TGTGCCAGCAGCTTAGTTTTAGTAGAGACCCAGTACTTC
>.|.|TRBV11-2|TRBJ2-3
CASSFRRVSTDTQYF
TGTGCCAGCAGCTTTCGGCGGGTTAGCACAGATACGCAGTATTTT
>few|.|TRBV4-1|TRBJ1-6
CASSRDDNSPLHF
TGCGCCAGCAGCCGAGACGATAATTCACCCCTCCACTTT
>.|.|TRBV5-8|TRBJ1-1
CASSLGAGLNTEAFF
TGTGCCAGCAGCTTGGGGGCGGGCTTGAACACTGAAGCTTTCTTT
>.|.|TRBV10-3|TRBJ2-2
CAISLAVTGELFF
TGTGCCATCAGTTTGGCTGTGACCGGGGAGCTGTTTTTT
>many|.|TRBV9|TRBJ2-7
CASSPPGLGVGEQYF
TGTGCCAGCAGCCCGCCGGGACTTGGTGTGGGGGAGCAGTACTTC
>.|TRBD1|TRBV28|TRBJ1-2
CASRSGQGTNGYTF
TGTGCCAGCAGGTCAGGACAGGGGACAAATGGCTACACCTTC
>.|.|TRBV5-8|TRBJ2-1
CASSWGRSYNEQFF
TGTGCCAGCAGCTGGGGCCGTTCCTACAATGAGCAGTTCTTC
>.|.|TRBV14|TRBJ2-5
CASSHDMVTQYF
TGTGCCAGCAGCCATGACATGGTGACCCAGTACTTC
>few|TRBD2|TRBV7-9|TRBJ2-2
CASSGGIYTGELFF
TGTGCCAGCTCGGGGGGGATCTACACCGGGGAGCTGTTTTTT
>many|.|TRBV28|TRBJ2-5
CASSLGAGRETQYF
TGTGCCAGCAGTTTAGGAGCCGGCCGGGAGACCCAGTACTTC
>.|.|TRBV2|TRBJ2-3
CASSPRTELDTQYF
TGTGCCAGCAGCCCCCGGACAGAACTTGATACGCAGTATTTT